The present TCR beta chain was sequenced within a study of T cell changes during pregnancy in multiple sclerosis (dated by TCRdb to the late 2010s). Turning to the overall study: Changes in the T cell repertoire over the course of pregnancy were examined in this study in women with multiple sclerosis.

V is cut back by 4 bases and J by 0 bases, with 3 bases in the junction unmatched. Measured from the cysteine to the phenylalanine, the CDR3 is 14 residues long. Solely the CDR3 DNA is kept, with 42 bases framed from the first base. The germline V gene provides CDR1 MGHRA and CDR2 YSYEKL. The library relied on the immunoSEQ multiplex PCR assay. This immuneACCESS table, as held by TCRdb, lists in-frame sequences with V and J called but not all clones. Of the missing ones, under half trace to an unresolved V gene in checked studies; the others have no known cause. The table for this sample lists 30,000 or so clones; about 88% of them were counted only once. Together, the top ten hold approximately 12% of the sample. A note on this clone: The antigen this receptor binds is unknown. Qualities for individual bases were not recorded, and no much larger clone is one base off.

The rearranged chain carries TRBV4-1 and TRBJ2-7; TRBD2 fits 7 bases in the junction. The TCR sequence derives from a female donor with multiple sclerosis, enrolled in a pregnancy study. The specimen comprised CD8+ T cells from peripheral blood mononuclear cells, sampled in the third trimester of pregnancy. Here the CDR3 is given as CASSRLAGSYEQYF. The sequence in DNA is TGCGCCAGCAGCCGATTAGCGGGCTCCTACGAGCAGTACTTC.